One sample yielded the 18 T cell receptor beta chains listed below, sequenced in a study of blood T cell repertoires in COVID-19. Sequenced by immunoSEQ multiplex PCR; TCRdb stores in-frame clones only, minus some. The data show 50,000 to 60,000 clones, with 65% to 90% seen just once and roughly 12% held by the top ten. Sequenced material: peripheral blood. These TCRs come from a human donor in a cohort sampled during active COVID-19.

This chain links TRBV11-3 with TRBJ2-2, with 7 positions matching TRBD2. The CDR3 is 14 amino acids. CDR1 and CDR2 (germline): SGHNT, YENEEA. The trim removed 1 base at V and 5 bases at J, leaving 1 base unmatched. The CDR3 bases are TGTGCCAGCAGCTTAGGCGGGAGTACCGGGGAGCTGTTTTTT. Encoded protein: CASSLGGSTGELFF. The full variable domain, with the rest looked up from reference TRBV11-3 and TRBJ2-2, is EAGVVQSPRYKIIEKKQPVAFWCNPISGHNTLYWYLQNLGQGPELLIRYENEEAVDDSQLPKDRFSAERLKGVDSTLKIQPAELGDSAVYLCASSLGGSTGELFFGEGSRLTVL.

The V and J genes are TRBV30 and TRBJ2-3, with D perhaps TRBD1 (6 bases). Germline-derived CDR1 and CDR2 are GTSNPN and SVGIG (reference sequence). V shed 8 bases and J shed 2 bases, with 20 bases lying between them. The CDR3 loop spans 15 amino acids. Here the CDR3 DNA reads TGTGCCGGTGGATTGGGGGCAGGATACACAGATACGCAGTATTTT. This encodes CAGGLGAGYTDTQYF.

CDR3 DNA: TGTGCCAGCACCTCGCCTGCGGGCAGGGGGGCAGATACGCAGTATTTT. This codes for CASTSPAGRGADTQYF. V is TRBV28 and J is TRBJ2-3; perhaps TRBD1 as D (7 bases). The CDR3 contains 16 residues. CDR1 and CDR2 (germline): MDHEN, SYDVKM. Trimming pared 7 bases from V and 4 bases from J, leaving 21 bases between.

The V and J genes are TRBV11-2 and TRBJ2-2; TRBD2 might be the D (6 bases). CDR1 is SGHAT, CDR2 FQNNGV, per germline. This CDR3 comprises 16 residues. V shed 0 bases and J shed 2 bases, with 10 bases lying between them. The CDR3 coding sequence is TGTGCCAGCAGCTTAGATCGGGGGTACAACACCGGGGAGCTGTTTTTT. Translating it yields CASSLDRGYNTGELFF.

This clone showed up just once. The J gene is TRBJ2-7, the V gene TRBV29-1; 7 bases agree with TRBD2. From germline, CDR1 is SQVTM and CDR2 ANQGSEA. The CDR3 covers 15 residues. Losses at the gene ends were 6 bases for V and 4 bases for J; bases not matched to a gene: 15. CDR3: CSVAPRGTGGYEQYF. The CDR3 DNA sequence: TGCAGCGTCGCGCCTCGAGGGACGGGGGGATACGAGCAGTACTTC.

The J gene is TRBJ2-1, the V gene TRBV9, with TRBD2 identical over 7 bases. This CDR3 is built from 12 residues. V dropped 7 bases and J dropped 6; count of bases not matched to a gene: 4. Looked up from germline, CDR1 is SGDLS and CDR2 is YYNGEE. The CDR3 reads CASGLGGNEQFF. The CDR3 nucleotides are TGTGCCAGCGGACTAGGAGGCAATGAGCAGTTCTTC.

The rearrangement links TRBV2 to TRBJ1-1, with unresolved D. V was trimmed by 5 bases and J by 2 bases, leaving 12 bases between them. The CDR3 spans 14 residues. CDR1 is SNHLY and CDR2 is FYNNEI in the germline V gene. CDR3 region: CASSTRGGNTEAFF. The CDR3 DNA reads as TGTGCCAGCAGTACCCGGGGAGGAAACACTGAAGCTTTCTTT.

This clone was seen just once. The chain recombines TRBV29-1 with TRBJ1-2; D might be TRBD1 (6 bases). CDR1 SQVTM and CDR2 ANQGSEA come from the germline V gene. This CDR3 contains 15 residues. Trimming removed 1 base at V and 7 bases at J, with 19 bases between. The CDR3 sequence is CSVEVVGGTVRGYTF. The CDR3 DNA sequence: TGCAGCGTTGAAGTAGTTGGGGGCACGGTTCGTGGCTACACCTTC.

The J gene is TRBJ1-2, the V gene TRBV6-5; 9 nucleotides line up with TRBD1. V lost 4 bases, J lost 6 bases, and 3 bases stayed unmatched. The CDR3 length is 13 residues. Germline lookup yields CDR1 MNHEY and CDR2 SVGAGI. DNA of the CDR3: TGTGCCAGCAGTTTGGACAGGGGCGATGGCTACACCTTC. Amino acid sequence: CASSLDRGDGYTF.

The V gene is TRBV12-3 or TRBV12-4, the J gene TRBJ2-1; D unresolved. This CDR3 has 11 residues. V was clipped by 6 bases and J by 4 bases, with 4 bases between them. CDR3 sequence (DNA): TGTGCCAGCAGGCTATACAATGAGCAGTTCTTC. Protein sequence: CASRLYNEQFF.

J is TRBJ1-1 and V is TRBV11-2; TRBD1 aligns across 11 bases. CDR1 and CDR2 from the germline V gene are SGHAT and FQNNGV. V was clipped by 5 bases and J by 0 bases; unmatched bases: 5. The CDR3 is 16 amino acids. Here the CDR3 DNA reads TGTGCCAGCAGCACCGGACAGGGGGCGATGAACACTGAAGCTTTCTTT. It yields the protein CASSTGQGAMNTEAFF.

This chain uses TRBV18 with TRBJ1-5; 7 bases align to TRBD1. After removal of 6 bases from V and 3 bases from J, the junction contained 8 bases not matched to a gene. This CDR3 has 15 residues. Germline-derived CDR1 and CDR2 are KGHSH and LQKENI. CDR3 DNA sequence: TGTGCCAGCTCCCGTGACAGGGAACTCAATCAGCCCCAGCATTTT. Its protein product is CASSRDRELNQPQHF.

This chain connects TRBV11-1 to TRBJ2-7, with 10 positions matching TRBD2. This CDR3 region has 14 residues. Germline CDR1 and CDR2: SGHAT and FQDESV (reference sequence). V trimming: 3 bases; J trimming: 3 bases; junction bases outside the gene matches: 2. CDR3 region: CASSLSGRGYEQYF. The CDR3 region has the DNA TGTGCCAGCAGCTTGAGCGGGAGGGGCTACGAGCAGTACTTC.

The CDR3 region is CASFTGSHTEAFF. The CDR3, as DNA: TGTGCCAGTTTCACAGGGAGCCACACTGAAGCTTTCTTT. J is TRBJ1-1 and V is TRBV5-6, with a tentative D call TRBD1 (6 bases). The CDR3 is 13 amino acids. Germline V gene data show CDR1 as SGHDT and CDR2 as YYEEEE. Trimming removed 8 bases at V and 3 bases at J, with 14 bases between.

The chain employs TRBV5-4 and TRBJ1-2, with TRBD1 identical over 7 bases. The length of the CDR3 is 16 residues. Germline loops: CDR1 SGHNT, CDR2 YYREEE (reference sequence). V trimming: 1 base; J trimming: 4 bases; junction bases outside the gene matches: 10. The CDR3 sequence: CASSLKGASGSYGYTF. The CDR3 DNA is TGTGCCAGCAGCTTGAAGGGGGCAAGTGGGAGCTATGGCTACACCTTC.

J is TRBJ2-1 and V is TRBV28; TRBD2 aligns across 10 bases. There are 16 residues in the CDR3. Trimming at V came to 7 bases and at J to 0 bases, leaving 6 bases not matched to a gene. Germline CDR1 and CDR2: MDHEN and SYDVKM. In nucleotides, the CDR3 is TGTGCCAGCACAACTAGCGGGGCTAACTCCTACAATGAGCAGTTCTTC. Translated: CASTTSGANSYNEQFF.

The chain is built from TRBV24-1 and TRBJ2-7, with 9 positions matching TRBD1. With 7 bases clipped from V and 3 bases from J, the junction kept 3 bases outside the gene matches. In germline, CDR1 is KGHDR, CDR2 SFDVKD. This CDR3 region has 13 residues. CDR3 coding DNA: TGTGCCACCAGCCAGACAGGGGGCTACGAGCAGTACTTC. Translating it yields CATSQTGGYEQYF.

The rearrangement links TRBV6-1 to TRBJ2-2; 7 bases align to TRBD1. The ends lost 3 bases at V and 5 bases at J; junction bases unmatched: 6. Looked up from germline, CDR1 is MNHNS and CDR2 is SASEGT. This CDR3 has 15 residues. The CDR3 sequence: CASSDRDSVTGELFF. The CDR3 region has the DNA TGTGCCAGCAGTGACAGGGACAGTGTTACCGGGGAGCTGTTTTTT.